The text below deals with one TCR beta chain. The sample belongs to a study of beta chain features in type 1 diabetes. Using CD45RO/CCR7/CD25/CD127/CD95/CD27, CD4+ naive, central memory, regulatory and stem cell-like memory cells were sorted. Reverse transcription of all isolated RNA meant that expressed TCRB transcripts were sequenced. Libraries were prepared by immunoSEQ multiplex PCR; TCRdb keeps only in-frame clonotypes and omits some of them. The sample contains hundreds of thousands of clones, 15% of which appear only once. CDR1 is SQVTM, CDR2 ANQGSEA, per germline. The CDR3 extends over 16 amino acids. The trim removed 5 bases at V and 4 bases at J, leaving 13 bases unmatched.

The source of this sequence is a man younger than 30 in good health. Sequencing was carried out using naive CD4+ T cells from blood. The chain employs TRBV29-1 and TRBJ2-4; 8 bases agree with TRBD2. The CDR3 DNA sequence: TGCAGCGTTAACCCTATCACAGCGGGGGCGAAAAACATTCAGTACTTC. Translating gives CSVNPITAGAKNIQYF.